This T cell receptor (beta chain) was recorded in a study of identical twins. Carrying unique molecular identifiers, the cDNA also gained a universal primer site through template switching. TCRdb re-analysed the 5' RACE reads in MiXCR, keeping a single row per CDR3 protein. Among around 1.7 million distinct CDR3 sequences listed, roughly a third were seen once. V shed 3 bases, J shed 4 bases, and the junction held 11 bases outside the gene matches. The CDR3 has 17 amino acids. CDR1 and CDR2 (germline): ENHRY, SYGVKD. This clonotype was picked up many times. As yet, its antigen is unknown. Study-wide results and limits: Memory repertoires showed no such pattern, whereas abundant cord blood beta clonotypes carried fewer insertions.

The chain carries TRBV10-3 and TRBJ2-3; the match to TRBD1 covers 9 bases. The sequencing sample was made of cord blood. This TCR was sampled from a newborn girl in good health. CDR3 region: CAISDYNSGTGSDTQYF. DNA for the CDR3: TGTGCCATCAGTGATTACAACTCCGGGACAGGGTCAGATACGCAGTATTTT.